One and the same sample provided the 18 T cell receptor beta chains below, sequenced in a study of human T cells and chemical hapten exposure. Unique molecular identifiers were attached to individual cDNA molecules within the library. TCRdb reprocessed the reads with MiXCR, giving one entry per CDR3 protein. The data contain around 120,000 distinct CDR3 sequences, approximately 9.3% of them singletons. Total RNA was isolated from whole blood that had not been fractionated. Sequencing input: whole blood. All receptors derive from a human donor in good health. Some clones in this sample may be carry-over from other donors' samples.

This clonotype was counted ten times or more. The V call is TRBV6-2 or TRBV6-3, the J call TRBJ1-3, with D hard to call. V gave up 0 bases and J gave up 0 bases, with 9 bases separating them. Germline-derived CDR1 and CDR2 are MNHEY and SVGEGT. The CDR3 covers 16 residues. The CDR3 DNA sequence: TGTGCCAGCAGTTACTCAACGGTTCACTCTGGAAACACCATATATTTT. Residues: CASSYSTVHSGNTIYF.

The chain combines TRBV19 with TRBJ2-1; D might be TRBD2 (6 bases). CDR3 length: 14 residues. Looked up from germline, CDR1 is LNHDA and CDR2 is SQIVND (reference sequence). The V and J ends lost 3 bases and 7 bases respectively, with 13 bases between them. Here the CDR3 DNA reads TGTGCCAGTAGTATTACCGGGACTTCAAATGAGCAGTTCTTC. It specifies CASSITGTSNEQFF.

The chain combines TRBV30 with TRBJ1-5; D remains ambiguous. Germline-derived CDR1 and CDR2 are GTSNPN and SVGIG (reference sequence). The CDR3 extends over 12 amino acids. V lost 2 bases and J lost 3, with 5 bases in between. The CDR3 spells CAWSRDNQPQHF. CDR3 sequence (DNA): TGTGCCTGGAGTAGGGACAATCAGCCCCAGCATTTT.

CDR3 residues: CASSQRTDDIYGYTF. The CDR3 DNA sequence: TGCGCCAGCAGCCAACGGACCGATGACATCTATGGCTACACCTTC. This rearrangement joins TRBV4-1 to TRBJ1-2; D is unclear. This CDR3 is built from 15 residues. Germline V lookup: CDR1 MGHRA, CDR2 YSYEKL. V was cut by 2 bases and J by 4 bases, with 14 bases left in between.

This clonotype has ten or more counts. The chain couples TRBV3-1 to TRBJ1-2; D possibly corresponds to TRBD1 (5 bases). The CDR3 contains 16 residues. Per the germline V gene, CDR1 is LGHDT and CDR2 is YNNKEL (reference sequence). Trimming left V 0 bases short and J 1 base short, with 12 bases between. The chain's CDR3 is CASSQEVGASNYGYTF. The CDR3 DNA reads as TGTGCCAGCAGCCAAGAGGTAGGGGCAAGTAACTATGGCTACACCTTC.

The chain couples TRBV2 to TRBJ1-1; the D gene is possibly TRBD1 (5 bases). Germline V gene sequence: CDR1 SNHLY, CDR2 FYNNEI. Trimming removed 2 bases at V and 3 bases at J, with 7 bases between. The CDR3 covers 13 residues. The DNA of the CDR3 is TGTGCCAGCAGTGAACAGGGATACACTGAAGCTTTCTTT. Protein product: CASSEQGYTEAFF.

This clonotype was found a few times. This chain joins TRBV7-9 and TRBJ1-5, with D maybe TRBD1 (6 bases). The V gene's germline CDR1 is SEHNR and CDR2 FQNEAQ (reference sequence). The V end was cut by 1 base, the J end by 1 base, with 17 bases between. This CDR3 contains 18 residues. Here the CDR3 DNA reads TGTGCCAGCAGCTTAGTTCCCCGGGGGGCGGGAAGCAATCAGCCCCAGCATTTT. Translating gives CASSLVPRGAGSNQPQHF.

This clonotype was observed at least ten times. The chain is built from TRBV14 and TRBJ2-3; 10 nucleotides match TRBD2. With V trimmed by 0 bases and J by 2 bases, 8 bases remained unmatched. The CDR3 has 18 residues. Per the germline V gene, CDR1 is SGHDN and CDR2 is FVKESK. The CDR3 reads CASSQDRRTSGSTDTQYF. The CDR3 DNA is TGTGCCAGCAGCCAAGATAGGCGGACTAGCGGTTCCACAGATACGCAGTATTTT.

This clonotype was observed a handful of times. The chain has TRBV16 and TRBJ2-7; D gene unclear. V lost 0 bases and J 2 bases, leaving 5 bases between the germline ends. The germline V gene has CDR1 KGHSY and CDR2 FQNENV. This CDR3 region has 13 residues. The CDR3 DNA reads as TGTGCCAGCAGCCAATCGTCCCCCTACGAGCAGTACTTC. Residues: CASSQSSPYEQYF.

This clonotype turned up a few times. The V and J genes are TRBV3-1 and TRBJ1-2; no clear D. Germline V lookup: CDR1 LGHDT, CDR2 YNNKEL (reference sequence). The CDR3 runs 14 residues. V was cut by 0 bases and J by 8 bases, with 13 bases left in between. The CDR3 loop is CASSQDSAGGGYTF. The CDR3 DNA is TGTGCCAGCAGCCAAGACTCGGCAGGAGGAGGCTACACCTTC.

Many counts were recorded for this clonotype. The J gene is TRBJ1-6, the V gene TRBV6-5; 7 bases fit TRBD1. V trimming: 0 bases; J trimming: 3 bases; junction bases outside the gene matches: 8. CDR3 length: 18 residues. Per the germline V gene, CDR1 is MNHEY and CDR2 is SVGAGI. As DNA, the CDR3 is TGTGCCAGCAGTTACTCCGAGGGGCAGGGGGTCTATAATTCACCCCTCCACTTT. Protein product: CASSYSEGQGVYNSPLHF.

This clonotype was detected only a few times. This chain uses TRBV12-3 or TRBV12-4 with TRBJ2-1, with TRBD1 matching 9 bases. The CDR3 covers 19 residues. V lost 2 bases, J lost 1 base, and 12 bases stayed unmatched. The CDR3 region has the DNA TGTGCCAGCAGTTTATCAGCCCTAGGACAGGGGCTATCCTACAATGAGCAGTTCTTC. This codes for CASSLSALGQGLSYNEQFF.

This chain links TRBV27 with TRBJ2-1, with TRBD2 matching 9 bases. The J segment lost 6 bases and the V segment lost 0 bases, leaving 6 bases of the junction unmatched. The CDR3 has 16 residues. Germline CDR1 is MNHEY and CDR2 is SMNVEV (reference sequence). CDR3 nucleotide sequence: TGTGCCAGCAGTTTATCGAGTAGCGGGGGCCCCAATGAGCAGTTCTTC. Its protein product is CASSLSSSGGPNEQFF.

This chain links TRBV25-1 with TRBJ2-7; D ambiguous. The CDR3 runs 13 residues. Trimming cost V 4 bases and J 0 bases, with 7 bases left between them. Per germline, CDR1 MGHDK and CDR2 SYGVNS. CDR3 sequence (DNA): TGTGCCAGCAGTGCGACCGTCTCCTACGAGCAGTACTTC. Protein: CASSATVSYEQYF.

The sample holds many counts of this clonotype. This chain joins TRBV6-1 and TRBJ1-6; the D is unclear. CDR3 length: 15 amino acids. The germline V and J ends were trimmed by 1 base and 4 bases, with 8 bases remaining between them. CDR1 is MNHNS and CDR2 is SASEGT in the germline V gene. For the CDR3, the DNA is TGTGCCAGCAGTGAAGTCGAGGATTATAATTCACCCCTCCACTTT. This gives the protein CASSEVEDYNSPLHF.

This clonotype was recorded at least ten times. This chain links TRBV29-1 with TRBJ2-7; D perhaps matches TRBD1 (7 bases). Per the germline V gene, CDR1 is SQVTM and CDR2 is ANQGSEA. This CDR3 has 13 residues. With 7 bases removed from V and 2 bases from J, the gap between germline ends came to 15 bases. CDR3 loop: CSGRGTDTYEQYF. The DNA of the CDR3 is TGCAGCGGGAGGGGGACAGACACCTACGAGCAGTACTTC.

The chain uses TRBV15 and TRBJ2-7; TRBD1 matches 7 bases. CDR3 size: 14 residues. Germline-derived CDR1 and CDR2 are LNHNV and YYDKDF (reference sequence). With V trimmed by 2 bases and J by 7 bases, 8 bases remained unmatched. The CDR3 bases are TGTGCCACCAGCAGACAGGGGGTGATGGGTGAGCAGTACTTC. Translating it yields CATSRQGVMGEQYF.

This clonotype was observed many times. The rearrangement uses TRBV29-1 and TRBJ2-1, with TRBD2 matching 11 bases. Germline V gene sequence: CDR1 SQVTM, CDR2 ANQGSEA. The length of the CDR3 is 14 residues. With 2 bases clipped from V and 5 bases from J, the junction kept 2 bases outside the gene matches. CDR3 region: CSVETSGSNNEQFF. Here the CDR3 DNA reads TGCAGCGTTGAAACTAGCGGGAGCAACAATGAGCAGTTCTTC.